Below, one TCR beta chain is given with its context. What it binds is unknown. The sample originates from a study of cytomegalovirus exposure and HLA in healthy donors. For the study at large: The roughly 110 validation repertoires were reported in a later analysis to have been generated on the same platform as the roughly 700 first-cohort repertoires.

Profiling relied on immunoSEQ multiplex PCR, and the TCRdb table lists in-frame clones only, not all of them. The profile covers some 66,000 clones, with nearly 98% appearing a single time and about 1.5% taken by the ten largest. Regarding the study as a whole: Altogether, 164 TCR beta chains were recorded as cytomegalovirus-associated. For most TCR sequences rarity was the rule, although some public TCRs occurred in many donors.

The clonotype originates from a young woman in good health and CMV-seropositive. Input material: PBMCs.

This chain's CDR3 is CATPGQVVSYNEQFF. CDR3 DNA sequence: TGTGCCACACCGGGACAGGTTGTATCCTACAATGAGCAGTTCTTC. J is TRBJ2-1 and V is TRBV7-9, with 8 bases aligning to TRBD1. J was trimmed by 1 base and V by 10 bases; bases with no gene match: 9. The CDR3 length is 15 residues. Germline CDR1 reads SEHNR; CDR2 reads FQNEAQ (reference sequence). The whole variable domain, filled in from reference TRBV7-9 and TRBJ2-1, reads DTGVSQNPRHKITKRGQNVTFRCDPISEHNRLYWYRQTLGQGPEFLTYFQNEAQLEKSRLLSDRFSAERPKGSFSTLEIQRTEQGDSAMYLCATPGQVVSYNEQFFGPGTRLTVL.